A selection of T cell receptor beta chains follows, all from one sample in a study of cytomegalovirus exposure and HLA in healthy donors. TCRdb keeps only in-frame clones here, not all; method: immunoSEQ multiplex PCR. This sample has about 120,000 clones, with roughly 65% found just once. Sequenced material: PBMCs. The receptors stem from a man aged 35 to 55 in good health and CMV-seropositive. The CDR3 runs from the conserved cysteine through the conserved F or W. D genes are given only for firm matches. Rows give clone size only sometimes, using once, few, many, or a class for an expanded clone.

j_call,clone_size,v_call,d_call,cdr3_aa
TRBJ2-7,-,TRBV4-1,-,CASSPDRIYEQYF
TRBJ2-7,-,TRBV10-2,TRBD2,CASTSGADGAYEQYF
TRBJ2-7,-,TRBV11-1,-,CASSQIRGRIEQYF
-,few,TRBV6-6,TRBD2,CASRTSGGAISGEQYF
TRBJ2-7,-,TRBV5-4,-,CASSLGSTVSYEQYF
TRBJ2-5,few,TRBV18,TRBD1,CASSPPAQGAVETQYF
TRBJ2-3,once,TRBV14,TRBD1,CASSQGEGAWDTQYF
TRBJ1-1,few,TRBV19,-,CASMRNTEAFF
TRBJ2-5,-,TRBV10-3,-,CATAGAQETQYF
TRBJ2-5,-,TRBV5-4,TRBD2,CATASSGGTVGTQYF
TRBJ2-1,-,TRBV7-3,TRBD2,CASSSIPPSGTRYNEQFF
TRBJ2-2,-,TRBV19,TRBD1,CASTKGGQGFDTGELFF
TRBJ2-5,-,TRBV19,TRBD1,CASSIYTGDETQYF
TRBJ2-1,few,TRBV27,TRBD2,CASSPAPSGGANEQFF
TRBJ2-5,-,TRBV28,-,CASSRYEHETQYF
TRBJ2-1,few,TRBV4-1,-,CASSQLDTAWDNEQFF
TRBJ1-4,-,TRBV7-9,-,CASSLAGPSLEKLFF
TRBJ2-5,-,TRBV4-1,TRBD2,CASSQSAGGGLQETQYF
TRBJ1-1,-,TRBV4-1,TRBD1,CASSRPDRDFAEAFF
TRBJ2-1,-,TRBV27,TRBD2,CASSPPGLADRYNEQFF
TRBJ2-3,-,TRBV4-2,-,CASSQGGGPTDTQYF
TRBJ1-4,-,TRBV18,TRBD1,CATTMTGDEKLFF
TRBJ2-7,-,TRBV6-5,-,CASSFQGYEQYF
TRBJ2-7,few,TRBV6-6,TRBD1,CASRSSDGQGVHEQYF
TRBJ2-7,-,TRBV4-3,-,CASSPSRVSSYEQYF
TRBJ2-7,-,TRBV2,-,CASSGQRAASEQYF
TRBJ2-3,-,TRBV10-1,TRBD2,CASSGAGARKTQYF
TRBJ1-5,few,TRBV19,-,CASSLRGLGNQPQHF
TRBJ2-3,few,TRBV7-2,-,CASSLQYTDTQYF
TRBJ1-2,-,TRBV2,-,CASSERKGNGYTF